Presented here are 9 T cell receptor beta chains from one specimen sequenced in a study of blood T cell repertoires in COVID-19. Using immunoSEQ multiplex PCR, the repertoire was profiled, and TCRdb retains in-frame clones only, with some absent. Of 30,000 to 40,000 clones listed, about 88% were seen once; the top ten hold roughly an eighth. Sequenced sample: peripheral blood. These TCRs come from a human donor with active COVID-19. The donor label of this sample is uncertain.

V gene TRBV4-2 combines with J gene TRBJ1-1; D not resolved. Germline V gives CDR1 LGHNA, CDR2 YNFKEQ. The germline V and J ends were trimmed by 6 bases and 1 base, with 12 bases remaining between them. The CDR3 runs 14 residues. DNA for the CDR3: TGTGCCAGCAGTCGAGGTGCGGGGAACACTGAAGCTTTCTTT. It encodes CASSRGAGNTEAFF.

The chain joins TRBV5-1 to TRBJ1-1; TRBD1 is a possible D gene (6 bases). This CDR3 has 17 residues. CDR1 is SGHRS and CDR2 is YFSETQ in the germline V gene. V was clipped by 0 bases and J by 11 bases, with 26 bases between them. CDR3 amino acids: CASSLAGQGRQSKTAFF. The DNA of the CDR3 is TGCGCCAGCAGCTTGGCCGGGCAGGGGCGTCAGAGCAAAACGGCTTTCTTT.

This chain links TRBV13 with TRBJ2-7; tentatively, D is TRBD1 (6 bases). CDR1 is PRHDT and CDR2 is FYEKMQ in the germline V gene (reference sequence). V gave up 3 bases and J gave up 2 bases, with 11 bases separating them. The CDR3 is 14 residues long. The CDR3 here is CASSFSDRPYEQYF. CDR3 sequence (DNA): TGTGCCAGCAGCTTCTCGGACAGACCCTACGAGCAGTACTTC.

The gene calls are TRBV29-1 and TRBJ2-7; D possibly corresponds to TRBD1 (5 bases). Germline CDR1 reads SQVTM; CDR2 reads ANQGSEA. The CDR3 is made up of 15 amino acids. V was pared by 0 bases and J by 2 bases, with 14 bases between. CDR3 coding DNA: TGCAGCGTTGAAGATCCCGACAGAGTTCCCTACGAGCAGTACTTC. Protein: CSVEDPDRVPYEQYF.

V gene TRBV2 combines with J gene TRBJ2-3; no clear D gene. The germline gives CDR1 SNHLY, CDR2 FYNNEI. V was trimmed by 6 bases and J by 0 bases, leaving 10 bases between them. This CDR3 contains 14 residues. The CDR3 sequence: CASRFITSTDTQYF. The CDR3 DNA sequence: TGTGCCAGCAGATTTATAACTAGCACAGATACGCAGTATTTT.

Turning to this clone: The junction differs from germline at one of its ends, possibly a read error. The chain's CDR3 is CASSLGLDNEQFF. The CDR3 DNA follows: TGTGCCAGCAGCTTAGGGCTAGATAATGAGCAGTTCTTC. The J gene is TRBJ2-1, the V gene TRBV12-3 or TRBV12-4; D is unclear. The CDR3 contains 13 residues.

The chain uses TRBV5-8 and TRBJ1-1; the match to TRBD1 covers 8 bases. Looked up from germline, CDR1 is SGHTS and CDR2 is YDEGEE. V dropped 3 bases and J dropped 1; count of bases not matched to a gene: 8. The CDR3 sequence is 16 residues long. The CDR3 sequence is CASSYNLGQGNTEAFF. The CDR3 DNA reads TGTGCCAGCAGCTATAATCTTGGACAGGGGAACACTGAAGCTTTCTTT.

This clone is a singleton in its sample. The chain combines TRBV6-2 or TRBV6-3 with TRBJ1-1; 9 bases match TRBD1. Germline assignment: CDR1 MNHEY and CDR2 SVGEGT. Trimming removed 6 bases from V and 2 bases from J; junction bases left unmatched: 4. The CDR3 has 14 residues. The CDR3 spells CASSRDRVNTEAFF. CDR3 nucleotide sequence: TGTGCCAGCAGCCGGGACAGGGTTAACACTGAAGCTTTCTTT.

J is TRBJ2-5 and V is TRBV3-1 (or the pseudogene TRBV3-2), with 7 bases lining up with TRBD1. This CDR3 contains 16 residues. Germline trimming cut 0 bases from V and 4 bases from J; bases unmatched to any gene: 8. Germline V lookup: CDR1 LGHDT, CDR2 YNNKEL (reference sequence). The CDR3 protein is CASSQDLGRGRETQYF. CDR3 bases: TGTGCCAGCAGCCAAGATTTAGGTAGGGGGCGAGAGACCCAGTACTTC.